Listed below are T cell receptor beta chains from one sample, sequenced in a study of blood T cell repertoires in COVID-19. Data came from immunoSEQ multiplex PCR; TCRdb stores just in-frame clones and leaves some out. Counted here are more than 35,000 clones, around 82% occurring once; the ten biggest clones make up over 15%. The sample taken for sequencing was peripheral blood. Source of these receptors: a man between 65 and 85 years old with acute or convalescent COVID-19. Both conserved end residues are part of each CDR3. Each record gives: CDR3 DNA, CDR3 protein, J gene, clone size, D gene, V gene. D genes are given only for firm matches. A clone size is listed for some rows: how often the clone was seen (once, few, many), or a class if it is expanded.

CDR3 DNA: TGTGCCAGCAGCTTTAGCGTACAGGGATTTACGGCCACTGAAGCTTTCTTT
CDR3 protein: CASSFSVQGFTATEAFF
J gene: TRBJ1-1
clone size: once
D gene: NA
V gene: TRBV7-8

CDR3 DNA: TGTGCCATCAGTGAACGGGGGAGGAACACTGAAGCTTTCTTT
CDR3 protein: CAISERGRNTEAFF
J gene: TRBJ1-1
clone size: NA
D gene: NA
V gene: TRBV10-3

CDR3 DNA: TGTGCCAGCTCACTTCGACAGGGGGCGGCTGGAAACACCATATATTTT
CDR3 protein: CASSLRQGAAGNTIYF
J gene: TRBJ1-3
clone size: NA
D gene: TRBD1
V gene: TRBV18

CDR3 DNA: TGCAGCGCTGGGGACAGAACCTTGGGTGTTAATGAAAAACTGTTTTTT
CDR3 protein: CSAGDRTLGVNEKLFF
J gene: TRBJ1-4
clone size: NA
D gene: TRBD1
V gene: TRBV29-1

CDR3 DNA: TGTGCCAGCAGAGCGGGAGCATACGAGCAGTACTTC
CDR3 protein: CASRAGAYEQYF
J gene: TRBJ2-7
clone size: NA
D gene: TRBD2
V gene: TRBV6-5

CDR3 DNA: TGTGCCAGCAGCTTAGCAGGGGATGGGGCCAACGTCCTGACTTTC
CDR3 protein: CASSLAGDGANVLTF
J gene: TRBJ2-6
clone size: NA
D gene: NA
V gene: TRBV7-2

CDR3 DNA: TGTGCCGTTACCGGGACAAACAATAATTCACCCCTCCACTTT
CDR3 protein: CAVTGTNNNSPLHF
J gene: TRBJ1-6
clone size: few
D gene: NA
V gene: TRBV30

CDR3 DNA: TGTGCCAGCAGCGCGCGCCAGGGTTTATCGGTAGATACGCAGTATTTT
CDR3 protein: CASSARQGLSVDTQYF
J gene: TRBJ2-3
clone size: NA
D gene: NA
V gene: TRBV7-6

CDR3 DNA: TGCGCCAGCAGCTGGGGGACAGGGAAAGAGACCCAGTACTTC
CDR3 protein: CASSWGTGKETQYF
J gene: TRBJ2-5
clone size: NA
D gene: TRBD1
V gene: TRBV5-1

CDR3 DNA: TGTGCCAGCAACCGGGACAGGGCTAATGAAAAACTGTTTTTT
CDR3 protein: CASNRDRANEKLFF
J gene: TRBJ1-4
clone size: NA
D gene: TRBD1
V gene: TRBV2

CDR3 DNA: TGTGCCAGCAGGGCGGCCTACGAGCAGTACTTC
CDR3 protein: CASRAAYEQYF
J gene: TRBJ2-7
clone size: NA
D gene: NA
V gene: TRBV2

CDR3 DNA: TGCGCCAGCAGCCCCCTGCCGGGGGGCAATGAGCAGTTCTTC
CDR3 protein: CASSPLPGGNEQFF
J gene: TRBJ2-1
clone size: once
D gene: TRBD2
V gene: TRBV4-3

CDR3 DNA: TGTGCCTGGAGTATTACAGGGAACACTGAAGCTTTCTTT
CDR3 protein: CAWSITGNTEAFF
J gene: TRBJ1-1
clone size: few
D gene: NA
V gene: TRBV30

CDR3 DNA: TGTGCCAGCAGCTTAGGGACAGGCCGATCGTATAGCAATCAGCCCCAGCATTTT
CDR3 protein: CASSLGTGRSYSNQPQHF
J gene: TRBJ1-5
clone size: NA
D gene: TRBD1
V gene: TRBV7-2

CDR3 DNA: TGTGCCAGCAGCTATACGCAAAGGGACAGGGGGGGCCACGAGCAGTACTTC
CDR3 protein: CASSYTQRDRGGHEQYF
J gene: TRBJ2-7
clone size: NA
D gene: TRBD1
V gene: TRBV11-2

CDR3 DNA: TGTGCCAGCAGCCCACCTACAGGGCCAGCTTTCTTT
CDR3 protein: CASSPPTGPAFF
J gene: TRBJ1-1
clone size: NA
D gene: NA
V gene: TRBV7-6

CDR3 DNA: TGTGCCAGCAGCGCGGACAGAACCCAAGAGACCCAGTACTTC
CDR3 protein: CASSADRTQETQYF
J gene: TRBJ2-5
clone size: NA
D gene: NA
V gene: TRBV6-5

CDR3 DNA: TGTGCCAGCAGCAAAGGTTTCGACAGAATGAACACTGAAGCTTTCTTT
CDR3 protein: CASSKGFDRMNTEAFF
J gene: TRBJ1-1
clone size: NA
D gene: NA
V gene: TRBV21-1